Here is one T cell receptor (beta chain) with its context. Method: immunoSEQ multiplex PCR; TCRdb's copy keeps in-frame clones and lacks some. The top ten clones hold 3.6% of a sample with about 51,000 clones, 88% of them seen once. The sample originates from a study of OX40 agonist ivuxolimab in advanced cancers. Study summary: A mean age of roughly 62 years, range roughly 23 to 85, was recorded, and over 65% were male.

The receptor was isolated from an adult with an advanced solid tumor such as melanoma, head and neck, liver or kidney cancer. The starting material was CD4+ or CD8+ T cells sorted from blood, obtained in a trial of the OX40 agonist ivuxolimab.

The DNA of the CDR3 is TGTGCCTGGAGGAAGGACAGAATCTCTGGAAACACCATATATTTT. Protein: CAWRKDRISGNTIYF. The chain employs TRBV30 and TRBJ1-3; tentatively, D is TRBD1 (6 bases). Between the trimmed V and J ends, which lost 3 bases and 0 bases, there was a span of 12 bases. CDR3 size: 15 residues. Germline V gives CDR1 GTSNPN, CDR2 SVGIG (reference sequence).